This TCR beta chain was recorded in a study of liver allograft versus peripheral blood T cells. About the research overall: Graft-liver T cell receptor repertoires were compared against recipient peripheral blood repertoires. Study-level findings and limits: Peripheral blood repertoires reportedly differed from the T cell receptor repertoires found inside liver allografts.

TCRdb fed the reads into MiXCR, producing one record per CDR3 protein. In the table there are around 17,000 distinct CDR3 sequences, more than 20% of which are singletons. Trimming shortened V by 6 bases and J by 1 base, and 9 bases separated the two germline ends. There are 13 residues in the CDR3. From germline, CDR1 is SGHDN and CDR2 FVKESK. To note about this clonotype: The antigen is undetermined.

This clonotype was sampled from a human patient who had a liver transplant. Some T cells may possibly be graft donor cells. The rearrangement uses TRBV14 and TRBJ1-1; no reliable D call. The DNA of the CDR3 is TGTGCCAGCAGAGGCTCTCCGAACACTGAAGCTTTCTTT. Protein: CASRGSPNTEAFF. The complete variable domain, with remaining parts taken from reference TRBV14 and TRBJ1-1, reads EAGVTQFPSHSVIEKGQTVTLRCDPISGHDNLYWYRRVMGKEIKFLLHFVKESKQDESGMPNNRFLAERTGGTYSTLKVQPAELEDSGVYFCASRGSPNTEAFFGQGTRLTVV.